Detailed here is one T cell receptor (beta chain). This CDR3 comprises 15 residues. CDR1 and CDR2 (germline): SGHRS, YFSETQ. V gave up 2 bases and J gave up 1 base, with 11 bases separating them. This entry comes from a study of PD-1 blockade in mismatch repair-deficient tumors. Libraries were prepared by immunoSEQ multiplex PCR; TCRdb keeps only in-frame clonotypes and omits some of them. In the table there are about 110,000 clones, about 80% of which are singletons. This TCR came from an adult with mismatch repair-deficient cancer. Material: peripheral blood, obtained around 60 weeks after starting pembrolizumab. V usage is TRBV5-1 and J usage is TRBJ2-3; D gene ambiguous. CDR3: CASSLGPVGTDTQYF. The CDR3 DNA sequence: TGCGCCAGCAGCTTAGGCCCCGTAGGCACAGATACGCAGTATTTT.